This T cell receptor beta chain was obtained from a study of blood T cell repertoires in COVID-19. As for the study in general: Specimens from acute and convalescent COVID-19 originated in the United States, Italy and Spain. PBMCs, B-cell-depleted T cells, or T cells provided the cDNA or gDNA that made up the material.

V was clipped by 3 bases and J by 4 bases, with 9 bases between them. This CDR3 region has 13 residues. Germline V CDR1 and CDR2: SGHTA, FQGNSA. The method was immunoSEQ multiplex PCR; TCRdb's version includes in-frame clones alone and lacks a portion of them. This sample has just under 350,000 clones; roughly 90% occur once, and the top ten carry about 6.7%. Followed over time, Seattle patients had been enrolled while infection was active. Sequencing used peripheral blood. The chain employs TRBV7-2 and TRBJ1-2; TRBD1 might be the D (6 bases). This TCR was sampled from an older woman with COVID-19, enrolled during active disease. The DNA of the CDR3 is TGTGCCAGCAGCTTCAGGGGTAGCTATGGCTACACCTTC. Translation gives CASSFRGSYGYTF.